This T cell receptor (beta chain) is from a study of human T cells and chemical hapten exposure. The time point was: healthy volunteer bleed at 6 weeks. Unfractionated whole blood yielded the extracted total RNA. Ten or more counts support this clonotype. Its target is unknown. The study, taken as a whole, reports: DPC sensitization left the count of TCRs above 1 in 1000 unchanged.

Each CDR3 protein is one row after TCRdb ran MiXCR on the RACE reads. This table holds around 35,000 distinct CDR3 sequences, about 5.5% found once. Trimming removed 6 bases at V and 3 bases at J, with 7 bases between. Germline V gene sequence: CDR1 MNHEY, CDR2 SMNVEV (reference sequence). The CDR3 is made up of 12 amino acids. This chain links TRBV27 with TRBJ2-3, with D maybe TRBD1 (6 bases). The origin of this receptor is a human donor in good health. Some clones in this sample may be carry-over from other donors' samples. Sequences were obtained from whole blood. CDR3 coding DNA: TGTGCCAGCAGACAGGGTACAGATACGCAGTATTTT. Translation gives CASRQGTDTQYF.